These 21 T cell receptor beta chains were all obtained from the same sample, sequenced in a study of blood T cell repertoires in COVID-19. Clones were sequenced by immunoSEQ multiplex PCR, and TCRdb holds only the in-frame ones, with some missing. The sample has 81,000 or so clones, around 92% seen once. The specimen sequenced was peripheral blood. Every receptor here comes from a woman aged 55-69 years with active COVID-19.

The rearrangement uses TRBV7-2 and TRBJ1-2, with D possibly matching TRBD1 (6 bases). Germline V gene data show CDR1 as SGHTA and CDR2 as FQGNSA. This CDR3 comprises 15 residues. V was cut by 5 bases and J by 0 bases, with 13 bases left in between. CDR3 sequence reads: CASSPNRDPNYGYTF. CDR3 in DNA: TGTGCCAGCAGCCCAAACAGGGATCCTAACTATGGCTACACCTTC.

The chain couples TRBV21-1 to TRBJ2-7; TRBD2 reflects the table's D call only, with no check against the DNA. TRBV21-1 is flagged as a pseudogene. CDR3 length equals 16 residues. The CDR3 DNA reads TGTGCCAGCAGCAAAAGAAGAGGGCCCGACCTCTACGAGCAGTACTTC. Amino acid sequence: CASSKRRGPDLYEQYF.

This chain uses TRBV13 with TRBJ2-7; 9 nucleotides match TRBD2. Losses at the gene ends were 5 bases for V and 4 bases for J; bases not matched to a gene: 18. The CDR3 is made up of 18 amino acids. Germline V CDR1 and CDR2: PRHDT, FYEKMQ (reference sequence). The CDR3 bases are TGTGCCAGCAGCAGCTTACTAGGAGCGGGAGGTTTAAAATACGAGCAGTACTTC. Protein: CASSSLLGAGGLKYEQYF.

The gene calls are TRBV7-8 and TRBJ1-1, with 7 bases matching TRBD1. This CDR3 has 16 residues. Germline CDR1 reads SGHVS; CDR2 reads FQNEAQ. J lost 4 bases, V lost 4 bases, and 12 bases had no gene match. As DNA, the CDR3 is TGTGCCAGCAGCTCGGACCCACACAGGGGAGGCACTGAAGCTTTCTTT. Protein product: CASSSDPHRGGTEAFF.

The chain carries TRBV11-2 and TRBJ2-7, with 10 bases matching TRBD2. This CDR3 is 16 amino acids long. The germline gives CDR1 SGHAT, CDR2 FQNNGV. The ends lost 1 base at V and 6 bases at J; junction bases unmatched: 9. The CDR3 spells CASSLAIRLAGAEQYF. In DNA form, the CDR3 reads TGTGCCAGCAGCTTAGCGATTAGGCTAGCGGGAGCCGAGCAGTACTTC.

A few counts support this clone. The chain recombines TRBV2 with TRBJ1-5, with D possibly being TRBD1 (6 bases). V was trimmed by 2 bases and J by 9 bases, leaving 14 bases between them. CDR1 and CDR2 from the germline V gene are SNHLY and FYNNEI. The length of the CDR3 is 14 residues. The CDR3 sequence is CASSEITGSPPQHF. For the CDR3, the DNA is TGTGCCAGCAGTGAAATCACAGGGAGTCCGCCCCAGCATTTT.

This clone has only a few counts. The chain uses TRBV7-9 and TRBJ1-2; D not resolved. This CDR3 has 14 amino acids. V gave up 3 bases and J gave up 2 bases, with 10 bases separating them. Per the germline V gene, CDR1 is SEHNR and CDR2 is FQNEAQ (reference sequence). The CDR3 here is CASSFMSLNYGYTF. CDR3 DNA: TGTGCCAGCAGCTTTATGTCTCTAAACTATGGCTACACCTTC.

J is TRBJ2-5 and V is TRBV11-2; D not certain. Germline V gene lookup returns CDR1 SGHAT and CDR2 FQNNGV. V lost 1 base to trimming and J lost 2 bases, with 11 bases between them. CDR3 size: 15 residues. The CDR3 protein is CASSLVGVKQETQYF. The CDR3 DNA sequence: TGTGCCAGCAGCTTAGTAGGAGTGAAGCAAGAGACCCAGTACTTC.

V is TRBV6-5 and J is TRBJ2-7, with 9 bases that match TRBD1. The CDR3 totals 14 residues. The V segment lost 6 bases and the J segment 6 bases; nucleotides outside the gene matches: 9. CDR1 is MNHEY, CDR2 SVGAGI, per germline. The CDR3 DNA reads TGTGCCAGCAGCAGGGACAGGGACCCTTCCGAGCAGTACTTC. Its protein product is CASSRDRDPSEQYF.

The chain links TRBV7-9 to TRBJ2-7; maybe TRBD2 (5 bases). There are 14 residues in the CDR3. Germline CDR1 reads SEHNR; CDR2 reads FQNEAQ (reference sequence). V dropped 1 base and J dropped 0 bases, with 7 bases sitting between them. The CDR3: CASSLVRDSYEQYF. The CDR3 region has the DNA TGTGCCAGCAGCTTAGTTCGGGACTCCTACGAGCAGTACTTC.

The rearrangement joins TRBV3-1 (or the pseudogene TRBV3-2) to TRBJ2-7, with TRBD2 identical over 10 bases. The trim removed 1 base at V and 7 bases at J, leaving 4 bases unmatched. Germline lookup yields CDR1 LGHDT and CDR2 YNNKEL (reference sequence). This CDR3 has 14 amino acids. DNA for the CDR3: TGTGCCAGCAGCCAAGTGGCTAGCGGGAGTGAGCAGTACTTC. This gives the protein CASSQVASGSEQYF.

A few counts support this clone. This chain uses TRBV3-1 (or the pseudogene TRBV3-2) with TRBJ1-6; no clear D. Trimming stripped 1 base from V and 13 bases from J, with 20 bases between. Germline-derived CDR1 and CDR2 are LGHDT and YNNKEL (reference sequence). The CDR3 covers 16 residues. The CDR3 is CASSQAGGGIGIPLHF. CDR3 bases: TGTGCCAGCAGCCAAGCGGGCGGCGGGATAGGAATCCCCCTCCACTTT.

This rearrangement joins TRBV5-8 to TRBJ2-7; 9 bases agree with TRBD2. This CDR3 region has 15 residues. CDR1 and CDR2 (germline): SGHTS, YDEGEE. V shed 3 bases, J shed 3 bases, and the junction held 7 bases outside the gene matches. The CDR3 sequence is CASSSLAGPYYEQYF. The DNA of the CDR3 is TGTGCCAGCAGCTCCCTAGCGGGGCCCTACTACGAGCAGTACTTC. Looking up the rest from reference TRBV5-8 and TRBJ2-7 gives the full variable domain: EAGVTQSPTHLIKTRGQQATLRCSPISGHTSVYWYQQALGLGLQFLLWYDEGEERNRGNFPPRFSGRQFPNYSSELNVNALELEDSALYLCASSSLAGPYYEQYFGPGTRLTVT.

This clone has only one observation. The genes are TRBV24-1 and TRBJ2-7, with a weak D call TRBD1 (6 bases). CDR3 length equals 13 residues. V was cut by 4 bases and J by 2 bases, with 8 bases left in between. In germline, CDR1 is KGHDR, CDR2 SFDVKD. CDR3 DNA sequence: TGTGCCACCAGTGACGGGACAACCTACGAGCAGTACTTC. Its protein product is CATSDGTTYEQYF.

The count of this clone is one. The V call is TRBV28, the J call TRBJ1-2, with D perhaps TRBD1 (5 bases). The CDR3 is 11 residues long. The germline V gene encodes CDR1 MDHEN and CDR2 SYDVKM. The V end lost 8 bases, the J end lost 4 bases, and 8 bases lay between the germline ends. This CDR3 is CASFGGYGYTF. The CDR3 nucleotides are TGTGCCAGCTTCGGGGGCTATGGCTACACCTTC.

The chain couples TRBV28 to TRBJ2-7; perhaps TRBD1 as D (5 bases). The ends were cut back, 2 bases at V and 3 bases at J, with 17 bases in the middle. CDR1 and CDR2 (germline): MDHEN, SYDVKM. The CDR3 runs to 16 residues. The CDR3 coding sequence is TGTGCCAGCAGTTTAAGGAAGGGGCCCACCCTCTACGAGCAGTACTTC. Residues: CASSLRKGPTLYEQYF.

This clone appeared once. The chain links TRBV4-3 to TRBJ1-1; TRBD1 might be the D (5 bases). CDR1 is LGHNA, CDR2 YSLEER, per germline. Trimming removed 0 bases from V and 5 bases from J, with 10 bases in between. The CDR3 covers 14 residues. The chain's CDR3 is CASSQDRQGTEAFF. The CDR3 nucleotides read TGCGCCAGCAGCCAAGATCGCCAGGGAACTGAAGCTTTCTTT.

This clone has a single count. V and J are TRBV11-3 and TRBJ2-7, with 10 bases lining up with TRBD1. Germline V lookup: CDR1 SGHNT, CDR2 YENEEA. The CDR3 runs 16 residues. V was clipped by 5 bases and J by 3 bases; unmatched bases: 10. CDR3 sequence reads: CASSPRGGTGVYEQYF. The CDR3 nucleotides are TGTGCCAGCAGCCCTAGAGGGGGGACAGGGGTCTACGAGCAGTACTTC.

The chain recombines TRBV29-1 with TRBJ2-1; 8 positions match TRBD2. Germline-derived CDR1 and CDR2 are SQVTM and ANQGSEA. The CDR3 consists of 14 residues. The V and J ends lost 7 bases and 6 bases, in that order; junction bases with no gene match: 11. In DNA, the CDR3 is TGCAGCGCCGAGGACCGGGGGACTAGCAATGAGCAGTTCTTC. It translates to CSAEDRGTSNEQFF.

This clone showed up just once. The chain has TRBV11-2 and TRBJ1-1; D call uncertain. The CDR3 contains 14 residues. V lost 7 bases and J lost 0, with 12 bases in between. CDR1 is SGHAT and CDR2 is FQNNGV in the germline V gene. In DNA form, the CDR3 reads TGTGCCAGCACCAAGGAGCGGGTGAACACTGAAGCTTTCTTT. Residues: CASTKERVNTEAFF.

The gene calls are TRBV11-2 and TRBJ1-2, with D maybe TRBD1 (5 bases). Trimming took 6 bases from V and 3 from J, leaving 14 bases between them. CDR1 is SGHAT, CDR2 FQNNGV, per germline. This CDR3 contains 14 residues. As DNA, the CDR3 is TGTGCCAGCAGGGCCCCGGGGGTAGACTATGGCTACACCTTC. It yields the protein CASRAPGVDYGYTF.